This T cell receptor beta chain is from a study of blood T cell repertoires in COVID-19. Study context: Sources were T cells, B-cell-depleted T cells, or PBMCs; the material itself was cDNA or gDNA.

TCRdb keeps only in-frame clones here, not all; method: immunoSEQ multiplex PCR. The repertoire includes under 200,000 clones, roughly 83% of them detected once, and 10% to 15% sits in the top ten. Participants were aged about 18 to 100 years from approximately 23 US areas. Either two negative PCRs, clearance, or symptom resolution qualified Cohort 3 donors as recovered. Germline V gene data show CDR1 as SSHAT and CDR2 as FNYEAQ (reference sequence). V shed 2 bases, J shed 4 bases, and the junction held 12 bases outside the gene matches. CDR3 length: 17 residues. Sequencing was performed on PBMCs or T cells enriched from blood (not recorded which). This TCR was sampled from a woman between 55 and 75 years old who had recovered from COVID-19. The chain joins TRBV7-7 to TRBJ2-3, with 7 bases lining up with TRBD2. The CDR3 region has the DNA TGTGCCAGCAGCTTACTAAGCGGGGAGGGCCTGGCAGATACGCAGTATTTT. Its protein product is CASSLLSGEGLADTQYF.